The 21 T cell receptor beta chains below come from one sample, sequenced in a study of blood T cell repertoires in COVID-19. Assay: immunoSEQ multiplex PCR; the TCRdb copy retains only in-frame clones and omits some. The repertoire has 90,000 to 130,000 clones, around nine tenths of them found once; the top ten carry 4.8%. The sequenced material came from peripheral blood. These receptors were obtained from a human donor in a cohort sampled during active COVID-19.

The table lists this clone with a few counts. The rearrangement links TRBV2 to TRBJ1-1; 9 nucleotides line up with TRBD1. Germline CDR1 SNHLY, CDR2 FYNNEI. The CDR3 extends over 14 amino acids. The J segment lost 2 bases and the V segment lost 6 bases, leaving 4 bases of the junction unmatched. CDR3 loop: CASRAGQGNTEAFF. The CDR3 nucleotides are TGTGCCAGCAGGGCGGGACAGGGCAACACTGAAGCTTTCTTT.

The chain is built from TRBV28 and TRBJ2-1, with D maybe TRBD2 (6 bases). Germline values: CDR1 MDHEN, CDR2 SYDVKM. V was clipped by 7 bases and J by 0 bases, with 10 bases between them. The CDR3 totals 14 residues. The CDR3 loop is CASTPGDSYNEQFF. DNA of the CDR3: TGTGCCAGCACCCCGGGGGACTCCTACAATGAGCAGTTCTTC.

The rearrangement joins TRBV19 to TRBJ1-3, with TRBD1 as a possible D gene (5 bases). Germline CDR1 and CDR2: LNHDA and SQIVND (reference sequence). The V end was cut by 7 bases, the J end by 0 bases, with 19 bases between. The CDR3 has 17 residues. In nucleotides, the CDR3 is TGTGCCAGTACCCACACGATTGACAGCAACTCTGGAAACACCATATATTTT. It is translated as CASTHTIDSNSGNTIYF.

The rearrangement joins TRBV21-1 to TRBJ2-3; TRBD1 is the table's D call, not checked against the DNA. TRBV21-1 is a listed pseudogene. The length of the CDR3 is 18 residues. CDR3 coding DNA: TGTGCCAGCAGCAAGGGTAACAGGGGTGGGAAAAACACAGATACGCAGTATTTT. Protein sequence: CASSKGNRGGKNTDTQYF.

V usage is TRBV24-1 and J usage is TRBJ2-1; tentative D call: TRBD1 (6 bases). Germline V gene sequence: CDR1 KGHDR, CDR2 SFDVKD. V lost 7 bases and J 9 bases, leaving 9 bases between the germline ends. This CDR3 region has 11 residues. CDR3 nucleotides: TGTGCCACCAGCCTAGGGGGTGAGCAGTTCTTC. Its protein product is CATSLGGEQFF.

V gene TRBV5-8 combines with J gene TRBJ1-2, with D unclear. Trimming took 0 bases from V and 2 from J, leaving 8 bases between them. In germline, CDR1 is SGHTS, CDR2 YDEGEE. The CDR3 covers 14 residues. The CDR3 DNA follows: TGTGCCAGCAGCTTGGCCCCAGGAAACTATGGCTACACCTTC. Translation gives CASSLAPGNYGYTF.

The CDR3 loop reads CASSVAGGPRNEQFF. CDR3 nucleotides: TGTGCCAGCAGCGTAGCGGGAGGGCCTCGCAATGAGCAGTTCTTC. The chain is built from TRBV6-5 and TRBJ2-1; 11 positions match TRBD2. Germline CDR1 reads MNHEY; CDR2 reads SVGAGI. V was clipped by 6 bases and J by 6 bases; unmatched bases: 7. The CDR3 contains 15 residues.

A note on this clone: The same CDR3 can be traced to other DNA sequences in this sample. The V and J genes are TRBV7-2 and TRBJ2-1; TRBD2 aligns across 13 bases. The V gene end was trimmed by 4 bases and the J gene end by 7 bases; junction bases not matched to a gene: 4. The CDR3 covers 15 residues. Germline CDR1 is SGHTA and CDR2 is FQGNSA. This chain's CDR3 is CASSSRLAGGNEQFF. The CDR3 nucleotides are TGTGCCAGCAGCTCTAGACTAGCGGGAGGTAATGAGCAGTTCTTC. Filled out from reference TRBV7-2 and TRBJ2-1, the complete variable domain reads GAGVSQSPSNKVTEKGKDVELRCDPISGHTALYWYRQSLGQGLEFLIYFQGNSAPDKSGLPSDRFSAERTGGSVSTLTIQRTQQEDSAVYLCASSSRLAGGNEQFFGPGTRLTVL.

This chain joins TRBV7-9 and TRBJ2-5, with D maybe TRBD2 (6 bases). Trimming took off 4 bases at V and 11 bases at J, with 23 bases between the two ends. The CDR3 is 15 amino acids. Germline V gene sequence: CDR1 SEHNR, CDR2 FQNEAQ (reference sequence). The CDR3 sequence: CASSSWRVDESHQYF. CDR3 sequence (DNA): TGTGCCAGCAGCTCATGGAGGGTAGACGAATCCCATCAGTACTTC.

This chain joins TRBV9 and TRBJ2-7; D possibly corresponds to TRBD1 (7 bases). In germline, CDR1 is SGDLS, CDR2 YYNGEE. CDR3 size: 15 residues. V dropped 2 bases and J dropped 1 base, with 13 bases sitting between them. CDR3 protein: CASSVAGQKSYEQYF. The CDR3 coding sequence is TGTGCCAGCAGCGTGGCGGGACAGAAATCCTACGAGCAGTACTTC.

The chain combines TRBV6-1 with TRBJ1-1; D remains unclear. Germline values: CDR1 MNHNS, CDR2 SASEGT. V shed 2 bases and J shed 4 bases, with 8 bases lying between them. The CDR3 covers 13 residues. The CDR3 loop reads CASSEREVTEAFF. The CDR3 coding sequence is TGTGCCAGCAGTGAACGTGAGGTCACTGAAGCTTTCTTT.

V gene TRBV6-6 combines with J gene TRBJ1-2; D possibly corresponds to TRBD1 (6 bases). Trimming removed 6 bases at V and 4 bases at J, with 18 bases between. The CDR3 covers 15 residues. Germline V gene sequence: CDR1 MNHNY, CDR2 SVGAGI (reference sequence). CDR3 amino acids: CASRTRGGGRYGYTF. The DNA of the CDR3 is TGTGCCAGCAGAACGAGGGGGGGAGGACGCTATGGCTACACCTTC.

This sequence joins TRBV5-4 and TRBJ2-3; 13 bases are a match to TRBD2. The junction had 6 bases not matched to a gene; V was cut back by 4 bases and J by 4 bases. From germline, CDR1 is SGHNT and CDR2 YYREEE (reference sequence). The CDR3 has 16 amino acids. CDR3 loop: CASSPYTSGGADTQYF. The CDR3, as DNA: TGTGCCAGCAGCCCCTACACTAGCGGGGGGGCAGATACGCAGTATTTT.

The sample holds a few counts of this clone. This chain connects TRBV2 to TRBJ2-5, with 7 positions matching TRBD1. The ends lost 6 bases at V and 2 bases at J; junction bases unmatched: 0. Germline-derived CDR1 and CDR2 are SNHLY and FYNNEI. This CDR3 is built from 12 residues. CDR3 sequence (DNA): TGTGCCAGCAGACAGGGGCAAGAGACCCAGTACTTC. It yields the protein CASRQGQETQYF.

This clone has just a few counts. The V gene is TRBV2, the J gene TRBJ1-6, with TRBD1 matching over 7 bases. J lost 5 bases, V lost 6 bases, and 4 bases had no gene match. There are 14 residues in the CDR3. Germline V gives CDR1 SNHLY, CDR2 FYNNEI. DNA of the CDR3: TGTGCCAGCAGGGGGACAGACAATAATTCACCCCTCCACTTT. Translating it yields CASRGTDNNSPLHF.

The chain is built from TRBV5-1 and TRBJ2-1; 7 positions match TRBD1. The CDR3 extends over 16 amino acids. With V trimmed by 1 base and J by 3 bases, 7 bases remained unmatched. Germline V lookup: CDR1 SGHRS, CDR2 YFSETQ. CDR3 sequence (DNA): TGCGCCAGCAGCTTGCTTGGCCAGGGGGTCTACAATGAGCAGTTCTTC. Protein sequence: CASSLLGQGVYNEQFF.

This rearrangement joins TRBV7-2 to TRBJ2-1; possible D gene TRBD2, 6 bases. Germline values: CDR1 SGHTA, CDR2 FQGNSA. Trimming pared 3 bases from V and 4 bases from J, leaving 16 bases between. There are 16 residues in the CDR3. CDR3 in amino acids: CASSLGPLANYNEQFF. The DNA for the CDR3 is TGTGCCAGCAGCTTGGGTCCGCTAGCGAATTACAATGAGCAGTTCTTC. Full variable domain (outside the CDR3, taken from reference TRBV7-2 and TRBJ2-1): GAGVSQSPSNKVTEKGKDVELRCDPISGHTALYWYRQSLGQGLEFLIYFQGNSAPDKSGLPSDRFSAERTGGSVSTLTIQRTQQEDSAVYLCASSLGPLANYNEQFFGPGTRLTVL.

V is TRBV29-1 and J is TRBJ1-1; 10 nucleotides match TRBD1. This CDR3 has 14 amino acids. The germline gives CDR1 SQVTM, CDR2 ANQGSEA. Germline trimming cut 7 bases from V and 1 base from J; bases unmatched to any gene: 6. The CDR3, as DNA: TGCAGCGGGGGACAGGGGAGAAGGAACACTGAAGCTTTCTTT. This sequence encodes CSGGQGRRNTEAFF.

The rearrangement links TRBV5-1 to TRBJ2-2; 9 bases line up with TRBD1. Germline CDR1 SGHRS, CDR2 YFSETQ. The junction had 3 bases not matched to a gene; V was cut back by 3 bases and J by 6 bases. There are 14 residues in the CDR3. CDR3 residues: CASSSDRGAGELFF. The CDR3 nucleotides are TGCGCCAGCAGCTCGGACAGGGGTGCCGGGGAGCTGTTTTTT.

The chain is built from TRBV5-1 and TRBJ2-5, with TRBD2 identical over 7 bases. The length of the CDR3 is 15 residues. From germline, CDR1 is SGHRS and CDR2 YFSETQ. The trim removed 0 bases at V and 3 bases at J, leaving 5 bases unmatched. The CDR3 sequence: CASSLEGTIKETQYF. The CDR3 coding sequence is TGCGCCAGCAGCTTGGAAGGGACTATCAAAGAGACCCAGTACTTC.

The chain links TRBV28 to TRBJ2-1; 13 positions agree with TRBD2. V lost 5 bases, J lost 2 bases, and 3 bases stayed unmatched. The length of the CDR3 is 16 residues. CDR1 and CDR2 (germline): MDHEN, SYDVKM. This CDR3 is CASSLGLAGAYNEQFF. The CDR3 nucleotides read TGTGCCAGCAGTCTCGGACTAGCGGGAGCCTACAATGAGCAGTTCTTC. The full variable domain, its missing parts supplied by reference TRBV28 and TRBJ2-1, is DVKVTQSSRYLVKRTGEKVFLECVQDMDHENMFWYRQDPGLGLRLIYFSYDVKMKEKGDIPEGYSVSREKKERFSLILESASTNQTSMYLCASSLGLAGAYNEQFFGPGTRLTVL.